This record looks at one T cell receptor beta chain sequence and its context. The CDR3 is 14 residues long. The germline gives CDR1 LNHDA, CDR2 SQIVND (reference sequence). V lost 5 bases to trimming and J lost 0 bases, with 11 bases between them. Original processing notes: It was from reference gene primer amplification that nucleated cell counts were estimated. Profiled with immunoSEQ multiplex PCR; TCRdb holds only in-frame clones, not every one. D and trimming come from the DNA, and the V and J calls and clone size come from that table. The sample lists some 270,000 clones, 80% to 90% occurring once. This sample is drawn from a study of blood T cell repertoires in COVID-19. In the study overall: COVID-19 samples from acute and convalescent phases originated in the United States, Italy and Spain. The analysed material was cDNA or gDNA that came from T cells, B-cell-depleted T cells, or PBMCs.

This TCR derives from a woman in her sixties or seventies with acute or convalescent COVID-19. The sequencing input was peripheral blood. The rearrangement links TRBV19 to TRBJ2-7; D ambiguous. CDR3 loop: CASSLSHNSYEQYF. The CDR3 nucleotides are TGTGCCAGTAGTCTCTCCCACAACTCCTACGAGCAGTACTTC.